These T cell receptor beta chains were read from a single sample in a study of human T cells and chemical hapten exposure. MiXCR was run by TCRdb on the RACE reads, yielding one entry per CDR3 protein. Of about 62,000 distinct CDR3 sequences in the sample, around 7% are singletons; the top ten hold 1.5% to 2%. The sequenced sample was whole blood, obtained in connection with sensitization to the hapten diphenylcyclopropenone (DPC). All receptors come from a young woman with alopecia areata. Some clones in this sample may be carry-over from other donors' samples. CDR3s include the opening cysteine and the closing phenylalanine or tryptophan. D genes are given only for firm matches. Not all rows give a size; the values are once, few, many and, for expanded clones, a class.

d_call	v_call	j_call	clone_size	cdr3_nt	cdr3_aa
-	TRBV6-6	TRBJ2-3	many	TGTGCCAGCAGTTTAGATTCATGGGGCACAGATACGCAGTATTTT	CASSLDSWGTDTQYF
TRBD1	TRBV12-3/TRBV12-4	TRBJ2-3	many	TGTGCCAGCAGTCGGGACAGGGTCACAGATACGCAGTATTTT	CASSRDRVTDTQYF
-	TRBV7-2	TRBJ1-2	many	TGTGCCAGCAGCCCCACCCTCAGCAGCTCTAACTATGGCTACACCTTC	CASSPTLSSSNYGYTF
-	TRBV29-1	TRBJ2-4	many	TGCAGCGTACTAGGACGTGGTTCGTTGAACATTCAGTACTTC	CSVLGRGSLNIQYF
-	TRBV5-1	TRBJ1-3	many	TGCGCCAGCAGCTCCGACGGATTCTCTGGAAACACCATATATTTT	CASSSDGFSGNTIYF
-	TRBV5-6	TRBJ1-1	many	TGTGCCAGCAGCTCTAGCCTGGCAGGGAGGGTGGCTGAAGCTTTCTTT	CASSSSLAGRVAEAFF
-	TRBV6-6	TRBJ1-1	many	TGTGCCAGCAGCAGTGGGCCGGGGCCTGAAGCTTTCTTT	CASSSGPGPEAFF
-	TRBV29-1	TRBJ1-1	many	TGCAGCGTTGAACCTAGTCGCGGCACTGAAGCTTTCTTT	CSVEPSRGTEAFF
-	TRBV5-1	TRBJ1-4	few	TGCGCCAGCAGCAGGACAGACGGGGAAAAACTGTTTTTT	CASSRTDGEKLFF
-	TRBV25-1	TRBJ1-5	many	TGTGCCAGCAGTGAACGGGGTAATCAGCCCCAGCATTTT	CASSERGNQPQHF
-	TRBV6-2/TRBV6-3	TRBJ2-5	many	TGTGCCAGCAGCCCCCGACTCCCACAAGAGACCCAGTACTTC	CASSPRLPQETQYF
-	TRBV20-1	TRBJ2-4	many	TGCAGTGCTAGGGATTGGGCCAAAAACATTCAGTACTTC	CSARDWAKNIQYF
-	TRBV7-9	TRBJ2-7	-	TGTGCCAGCAGCTCAACCTACGAGCAGTACTTC	CASSSTYEQYF
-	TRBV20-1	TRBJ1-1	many	TGCAGTGCCCTCGCCGGGACTGAAGCTTTCTTT	CSALAGTEAFF
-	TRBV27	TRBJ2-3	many	TGTGCCAGCAGTTTATCCAGCGGAAGCACAGATACGCAGTATTTT	CASSLSSGSTDTQYF
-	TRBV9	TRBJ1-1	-	TGTGCCAGCACCCAGGACGAAAACACTGAAGCTTTCTTT	CASTQDENTEAFF
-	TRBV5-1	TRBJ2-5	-	TGCGCCAGCAGCACGGGAACCCCTAAAGAGACCCAGTACTTC	CASSTGTPKETQYF
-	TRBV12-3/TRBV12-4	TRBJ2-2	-	TGTGCCAGCAGTTTAGTTCCGGGACGAACCGGGGAGCTGTTTTTT	CASSLVPGRTGELFF
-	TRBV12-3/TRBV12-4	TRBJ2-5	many	TGTGCCAGCAGTTTGCGCCTGGAGACCCAGTACTTC	CASSLRLETQYF
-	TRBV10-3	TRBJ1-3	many	TGTGCCATTGGGGGCTCTGGAAACACCATATATTTT	CAIGGSGNTIYF
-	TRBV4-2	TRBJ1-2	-	TGTGCCAGCAGCCAAGGAAAGGGTCTCTATGGCTACACCTTC	CASSQGKGLYGYTF
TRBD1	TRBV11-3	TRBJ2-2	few	TGTGCCAGCAGCTTAGTAGGAGGACAGGGCAACGCCGGGGAGCTGTTTTTT	CASSLVGGQGNAGELFF
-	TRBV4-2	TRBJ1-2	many	TGTGCCAGCAGCCAAGATAAGCTCGTGTACGGCTACACCTTC	CASSQDKLVYGYTF
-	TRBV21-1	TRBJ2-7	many	TGTGCCAGCAGCAAAGGCCGGTATCCGCGGGGGCGAAGTTCCTACGAGCAGTACTTC	CASSKGRYPRGRSSYEQYF
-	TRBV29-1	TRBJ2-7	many	TGCAGCGTTCAAGGGGTCGGTAGCTCCTACGAGCAGTACTTC	CSVQGVGSSYEQYF
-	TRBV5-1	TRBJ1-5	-	TGCGCCAGCAGCCCAGAGGGGGGCCACCAGCCCCAGCATTTT	CASSPEGGHQPQHF
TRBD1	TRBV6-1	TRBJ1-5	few	TGTGCCAGCAGAAGCCGGGACAGTGGCAATCAGCCCCAGCATTTT	CASRSRDSGNQPQHF
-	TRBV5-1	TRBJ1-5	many	TGCGCCAGCGCTAGGGATAGCAATCAGCCCCAGCATTTT	CASARDSNQPQHF
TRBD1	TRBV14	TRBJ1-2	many	TGTGCCAGCAGCCCGGTCAGGACAGGACATGGCTACACCTTC	CASSPVRTGHGYTF
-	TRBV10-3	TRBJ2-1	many	TGTGCCATCAGTTCAGGGGGGAATGAGCAGTTCTTC	CAISSGGNEQFF
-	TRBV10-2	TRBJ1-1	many	TGCGCCAGCAGTGTAAAGGGTTTGGGCACTGAAGCTTTCTTT	CASSVKGLGTEAFF
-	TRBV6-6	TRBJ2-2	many	TGTGCCAGCAGTCCAGGGCTTACCGGGGAGCTGTTTTTT	CASSPGLTGELFF
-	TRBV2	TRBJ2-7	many	TGTGCCAGCAGTGAACCGGGCGAGCAGTACTTC	CASSEPGEQYF
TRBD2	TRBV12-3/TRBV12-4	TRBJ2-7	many	TGTGCCAGCAGGTTTTCTAGCGGGGTTTCCGAGCAGTACTTC	CASRFSSGVSEQYF
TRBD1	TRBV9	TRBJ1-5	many	TGTGCCAGCAGCCACGGACAGGGTGGTAATCAGCCCCAGCATTTT	CASSHGQGGNQPQHF
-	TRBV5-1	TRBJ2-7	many	TGCGCCAGCAGCCCGTCGGGGGAACCTTACTACGAGCAGTACTTC	CASSPSGEPYYEQYF
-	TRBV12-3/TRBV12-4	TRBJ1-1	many	TGTGCCAGCAGTTTTGGGCCGAACACTGAAGCTTTCTTT	CASSFGPNTEAFF
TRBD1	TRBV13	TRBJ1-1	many	TGTGCCAGCAGCTTAGTCACAGGGGGAAAGGCTGAAGCTTTCTTT	CASSLVTGGKAEAFF
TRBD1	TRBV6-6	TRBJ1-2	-	TGTGCCAGCAGCCCCAACGACAGGGACCTTTATGGCTACACCTTC	CASSPNDRDLYGYTF
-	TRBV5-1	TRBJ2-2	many	TGCGCCAGCAGCTTTCTGGAGGGACCATCCGTAGGGGAGCTGTTTTTT	CASSFLEGPSVGELFF
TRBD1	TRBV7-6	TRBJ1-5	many	TGTGCCAGCAGCCCGGGGACAGGGGCTCAGCCCCAGCATTTT	CASSPGTGAQPQHF